These 3 T cell receptor beta chains share one sample of origin, sequenced in a study of blood T cells in healthy people across ages. Through a sample-barcoded 5' primer and a J-beta primer mix, a second PCR was run for about 6 to 11 cycles. TCRdb analysed the 5' RACE reads with MiXCR anew, one entry per CDR3 protein. The sample consists of about 1.4 million distinct CDR3 sequences, around 55% of them appearing once. Sequenced material: blood. The receptors come from a man aged 18 to 30 in good health.

The chain has TRBV25-1 and TRBJ1-4, with D perhaps matching TRBD1 (6 bases). Trimming took off 2 bases at V and 4 bases at J, with 17 bases between the two ends. Germline V gene sequence: CDR1 MGHDK, CDR2 SYGVNS. The CDR3 spans 17 residues. The CDR3 loop is CASSEGGTGTSNEKLFF. The CDR3 DNA is TGTGCCAGCAGTGAAGGAGGGACCGGGACAAGTAATGAAAAACTGTTTTTT. Variable domain in full (rest from reference TRBV25-1 and TRBJ1-4): EADIYQTPRYLVIGTGKKITLECSQTMGHDKMYWYQQDPGMELHLIHYSYGVNSTEKGDLSSESTVSRIRTEHFPLTLESARPSHTSQYLCASSEGGTGTSNEKLFFGSGTQLSVL.

The chain uses TRBV20-1 and TRBJ2-7; weak D call: TRBD1 (5 bases). CDR1 is DFQATT and CDR2 is SNEGSKA in the germline V gene (reference sequence). Trimming shortened V by 7 bases and J by 2 bases, and 12 bases separated the two germline ends. This CDR3 contains 12 residues. The chain's CDR3 is CSGDRTTYEQYF. The CDR3 DNA follows: TGCAGTGGAGACAGAACGACCTACGAGCAGTACTTC.

This rearrangement joins TRBV6-5 to TRBJ2-7; TRBD1 agrees at 9 bases. V was clipped by 5 bases and J by 2 bases; unmatched bases: 10. Germline V gives CDR1 MNHEY, CDR2 SVGAGI. The CDR3 covers 16 residues. The CDR3 region is CASSPDRGSVPYEQYF. CDR3 coding DNA: TGTGCCAGCAGTCCGGACAGGGGATCCGTACCCTACGAGCAGTACTTC.